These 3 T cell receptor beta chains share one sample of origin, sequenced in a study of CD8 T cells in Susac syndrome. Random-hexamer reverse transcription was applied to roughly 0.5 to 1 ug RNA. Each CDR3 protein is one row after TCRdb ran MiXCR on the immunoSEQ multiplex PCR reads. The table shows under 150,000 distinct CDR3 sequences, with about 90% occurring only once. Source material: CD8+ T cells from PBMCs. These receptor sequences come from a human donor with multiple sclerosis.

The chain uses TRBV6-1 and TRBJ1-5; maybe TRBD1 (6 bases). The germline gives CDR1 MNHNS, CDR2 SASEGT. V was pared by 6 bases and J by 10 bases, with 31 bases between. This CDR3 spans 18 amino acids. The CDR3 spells CASSAAEAAKGGGQPQHF. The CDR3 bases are TGTGCCAGCAGCGCGGCCGAGGCAGCCAAAGGCGGGGGACAACCCCAGCATTTT.

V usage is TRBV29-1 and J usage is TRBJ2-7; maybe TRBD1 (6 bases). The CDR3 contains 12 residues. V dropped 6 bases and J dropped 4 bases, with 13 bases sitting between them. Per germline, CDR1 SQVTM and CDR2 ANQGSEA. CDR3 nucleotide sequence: TGCAGCGTCTACCTTGACAGGTACGAGCAGTACTTC. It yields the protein CSVYLDRYEQYF.

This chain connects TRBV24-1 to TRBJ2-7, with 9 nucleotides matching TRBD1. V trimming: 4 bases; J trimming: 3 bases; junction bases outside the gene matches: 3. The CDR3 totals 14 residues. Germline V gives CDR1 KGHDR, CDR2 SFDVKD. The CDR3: CATSETGGDYEQYF. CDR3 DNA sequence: TGTGCCACCAGTGAAACAGGGGGCGACTACGAGCAGTACTTC.